What follows are 14 T cell receptor beta chains derived from one specimen sequenced in a study of T cell responses to AZD1222 COVID-19 vaccine. Clones were read by immunoSEQ multiplex PCR, and TCRdb kept only the in-frame ones, dropping some. Altogether 4,000 to 5,000 clones are present, roughly 90% being singletons, with the ten largest covering around 4.9%. Material: peripheral blood, obtained 28 days after the second AZD1222 dose. The source is an adult who received the AZD1222 COVID-19 vaccine.

The chain is built from TRBV6-6 and TRBJ2-2; D is unresolved. The CDR3 spans 12 residues. Trimming removed 5 bases from V and 1 base from J, with 2 bases in between. Germline CDR1 and CDR2: MNHNY and SVGAGI (reference sequence). The CDR3 DNA reads as TGTGCCAGCAGTGTGAACACCGGGGAGCTGTTTTTT. It specifies CASSVNTGELFF.

The rearrangement joins TRBV23-1 to TRBJ2-7; 7 bases are shared with TRBD1. TRBV23-1 is an open reading frame, and its role is uncertain. The V and J ends lost 6 bases and 0 bases, in that order; junction bases with no gene match: 5. The CDR3 extends over 14 amino acids. The CDR3 is CASSWTGCSYEQYF. The CDR3 coding sequence is TGCGCCAGCAGCTGGACAGGATGCTCCTACGAGCAGTACTTC.

This sequence joins TRBV18 and TRBJ2-2; no firm D call. The CDR3 covers 16 residues. The germline V and J ends were trimmed by 0 bases and 4 bases, with 12 bases remaining between them. The germline gives CDR1 KGHSH, CDR2 LQKENI. The CDR3 DNA sequence: TGTGCCAGCTCACCACCAGGGATAGTGGGCACCGGGGAGCTGTTTTTT. Its translation is CASSPPGIVGTGELFF.

This sequence joins TRBV2 and TRBJ1-3, with no clear D. Trimming took 0 bases from V and 6 from J, leaving 3 bases between them. Per germline, CDR1 SNHLY and CDR2 FYNNEI. This CDR3 has 12 amino acids. CDR3 in amino acids: CASSEAINTIYF. CDR3 DNA: TGTGCCAGCAGTGAAGCGATAAACACCATATATTTT.

CDR3 nucleotides: TGTGCCAGCAGCTTGGCTAGTCCAGATACGCAGTATTTT. This codes for CASSLASPDTQYF. The chain combines TRBV5-5 with TRBJ2-3; D gene unclear. Germline CDR1 reads SGHKS; CDR2 reads YYEKEE (reference sequence). This CDR3 region has 13 residues. Trimming took 0 bases from V and 4 from J, leaving 6 bases between them.

The chain recombines TRBV7-9 with TRBJ1-4; D call uncertain. V lost 3 bases and J lost 2, with 7 bases in between. Germline lookup yields CDR1 SEHNR and CDR2 FQNEAQ (reference sequence). The CDR3 runs 14 residues. The CDR3 DNA reads as TGTGCCAGCAGCTTCCGCAGCACTAATGAAAAACTGTTTTTT. Translating gives CASSFRSTNEKLFF.

The V and J genes are TRBV9 and TRBJ2-1, with D perhaps TRBD2 (6 bases). CDR1 is SGDLS and CDR2 is YYNGEE in the germline V gene. Trimming took 4 bases from V and 3 from J, leaving 14 bases between them. This CDR3 region has 15 residues. CDR3 region: CASSPREKSYNEQFF. Here the CDR3 DNA reads TGTGCCAGCAGCCCCCGGGAGAAGAGCTACAATGAGCAGTTCTTC.

This sequence joins TRBV9 and TRBJ2-6; 9 bases line up with TRBD1. V shed 4 bases, J shed 2 bases, and the junction held 4 bases outside the gene matches. This CDR3 is 16 amino acids long. Germline CDR1 reads SGDLS; CDR2 reads YYNGEE. The CDR3 reads CASSPRTGAGANVLTF. Here the CDR3 DNA reads TGTGCCAGCAGCCCCCGGACAGGGGCTGGGGCCAACGTCCTGACTTTC.

This sequence joins TRBV19 and TRBJ2-2; D is undetermined. Looked up from germline, CDR1 is LNHDA and CDR2 is SQIVND (reference sequence). This CDR3 spans 13 amino acids. Trimming took off 5 bases at V and 6 bases at J, with 10 bases between the two ends. DNA of the CDR3: TGTGCCAGTAGTGTAGGGAATCCCGGGGAGCTGTTTTTT. This sequence encodes CASSVGNPGELFF.

The chain is built from TRBV19 and TRBJ2-3; 8 bases map to TRBD1. Germline CDR1 and CDR2: LNHDA and SQIVND (reference sequence). The CDR3 contains 14 residues. The junction had 9 bases not matched to a gene; V was cut back by 7 bases and J by 6 bases. The CDR3 DNA reads TGTGCCAGTATGCAGGGGGCGCGAGGGGATACGCAGTATTTT. This gives the protein CASMQGARGDTQYF.

V is TRBV7-9 and J is TRBJ2-7; the D call may be TRBD1 or TRBD2 (5 bases each). The length of the CDR3 is 14 residues. Germline V gene sequence: CDR1 SEHNR, CDR2 FQNEAQ (reference sequence). V lost 6 bases and J 2 bases, leaving 14 bases between the germline ends. The CDR3 DNA reads as TGTGCCAGCAGGGCCGGGACGGAGACCTACGAGCAGTACTTC. Translating it yields CASRAGTETYEQYF.

This chain connects TRBV7-3 to TRBJ2-3; TRBD2 agrees at 8 bases. Germline CDR1 reads SGHTA; CDR2 reads FQGTGA. This CDR3 comprises 13 residues. The trim removed 5 bases at V and 4 bases at J, leaving 2 bases unmatched. The CDR3 bases are TGTGCCAGCAGCGCGGGGGGCCCAGATACGCAGTATTTT. Translated: CASSAGGPDTQYF.

V gene TRBV29-1 combines with J gene TRBJ1-2, with 7 bases fitting TRBD1. J lost 7 bases, V lost 6 bases, and 8 bases had no gene match. The CDR3 has 12 residues. The V gene's germline CDR1 is SQVTM and CDR2 ANQGSEA. In DNA, the CDR3 is TGCAGCGTGACCAGACAGGGAAGTGGCTACACCTTC. It translates to CSVTRQGSGYTF.

For the CDR3, the DNA is TGTGCCAGCAGCCTCCTCACGAGTAGTGGAAGTCAGCCCCAGCATTTT. Protein product: CASSLLTSSGSQPQHF. The chain uses TRBV16 and TRBJ1-5; D ambiguous. The V gene lost 4 bases and the J gene lost 6 bases, with 19 bases spanning the gap. The CDR3 has 16 residues. Per the germline V gene, CDR1 is KGHSY and CDR2 is FQNENV.